The rows below give T cell receptor beta chains drawn from one sample of a study of blood T cell repertoires in COVID-19. Sequenced by immunoSEQ multiplex PCR; TCRdb stores in-frame clones only, minus some. The table has 55,000 to 85,000 clones, about 70% seen once. The specimen was peripheral blood. These receptors all stem from a man aged 55-75 years with acute or convalescent COVID-19. Each CDR3 is given with its conserved first and last residue. The D gene is left open where the match is weak. Size values are once, few and many counts, or a class for expanded clones, and some rows have none.

TRBV4-2	once	-	TRBJ2-7	TGTGCCAGCAGCCAAGAGGGGATCAGGGACACAGGTCTCTCCTACGAGCAGTACTTC	CASSQEGIRDTGLSYEQYF
TRBV5-1	-	-	TRBJ2-3	TGCGCCAGCAGCTTGATCAGGGGTGCTAGGACAGATACGCAGTATTTT	CASSLIRGARTDTQYF
TRBV5-4	-	-	TRBJ2-2	TGTGCCAGCAGCCCCCAGGACGGGGGTGCTTTCGGGGAGCTGTTTTTT	CASSPQDGGAFGELFF
TRBV11-3	-	-	TRBJ2-1	TGTGCCAGCAGCCATGGGGAGGTCGGCTACAATGAGCAGTTCTTC	CASSHGEVGYNEQFF
TRBV14	few	TRBD1	TRBJ1-2	TGTGCCAGCAGCCAAGGAGCAGGGGGACTCTATGGCTACACCTTC	CASSQGAGGLYGYTF
TRBV5-1	once	TRBD2	TRBJ2-1	TGCGCCAGCAGCTTGGACAGCGGGAGGGTTAATGAGCAGTTCTTC	CASSLDSGRVNEQFF
TRBV24-1	once	-	TRBJ2-1	TGTGCCACCAGTGTCAGCGACCACAATGAGCAGTTCTTC	CATSVSDHNEQFF
TRBV6-6	once	TRBD1	TRBJ1-4	TGTGCCAGCAGTCACGACAGGGGGCGAGAGTGGGAAAAACTGTTTTTT	CASSHDRGREWEKLFF
TRBV6-6	-	-	TRBJ1-1	TGTGCCAGCAGTTACGAGGAGGGTGAAGCTTTCTTT	CASSYEEGEAFF
TRBV3-1/TRBV3-2	-	TRBD2	TRBJ2-1	TGTGCCAGCAGCCAAGGGGGACTAGCGGAGCAGTTCTTC	CASSQGGLAEQFF
TRBV5-1	-	-	TRBJ2-7	TGCGCCAGCAGCTTGGACGGGAGCGGCGAGCAGTACTTC	CASSLDGSGEQYF
TRBV5-4	once	-	TRBJ2-7	TGTGCCAGCAGCTTGGTTGTTATACAGGGAATCTCCTACGAGCAGTACTTC	CASSLVVIQGISYEQYF